Shown below are 26 T cell receptor beta chains from a single sample sequenced in a study of CD8+ T cells in alopecia areata. Specified treatment: oral pan-JAK inhibitor, 5-10 mg twice daily. Peripheral blood and lesional scalp punch biopsies were taken from alopecia areata patients. It was cDNA, reverse transcribed from extracted RNA, that served as the sequencing template. Libraries were prepared by immunoSEQ multiplex PCR; TCRdb keeps only in-frame clonotypes and omits some of them. The sample holds 3,500 to 5,500 clones, 60% seen once. The sample was skin, taken at approximately week 36, from a patient treated with tofacitinib. The receptors were sampled from a human donor with alopecia areata.

This chain uses TRBV7-9 with TRBJ2-3; 9 positions match TRBD2. The CDR3 spans 16 residues. The V and J ends lost 5 bases and 4 bases, in that order; junction bases with no gene match: 10. CDR1 SEHNR and CDR2 FQNEAQ come from the germline V gene (reference sequence). CDR3 in amino acids: CASSLRSSGSPDTQYF. The CDR3 DNA reads as TGTGCCAGCAGCCTCCGGAGTAGCGGGAGCCCAGATACGCAGTATTTT.

This clone was observed a few times. V is TRBV29-1 and J is TRBJ1-1; unclear D gene. This CDR3 has 12 amino acids. CDR1 is SQVTM, CDR2 ANQGSEA, per germline. V dropped 2 bases and J dropped 6 bases, with 10 bases sitting between them. The DNA of the CDR3 is TGCAGCGTTGAATACGGCAGACCTGAAGCTTTCTTT. It is translated as CSVEYGRPEAFF.

This chain links TRBV19 with TRBJ1-1, with D maybe TRBD1 (6 bases). Germline values: CDR1 LNHDA, CDR2 SQIVND (reference sequence). Trimming shortened V by 5 bases and J by 1 base, and 14 bases separated the two germline ends. This CDR3 is 15 amino acids long. In nucleotides, the CDR3 is TGTGCCAGTAGTCGACCTTTGGACAGGAACACTGAAGCTTTCTTT. Translation: CASSRPLDRNTEAFF.

This chain links TRBV5-1 with TRBJ2-5; TRBD1 matches 9 bases. In germline, CDR1 is SGHRS, CDR2 YFSETQ. The length of the CDR3 is 17 residues. V was clipped by 1 base and J by 2 bases; unmatched bases: 9. CDR3 sequence reads: CASSLWGDRGVQETQYF. The CDR3 DNA reads TGCGCCAGCAGCTTGTGGGGTGACAGGGGGGTTCAAGAGACCCAGTACTTC.

The J gene is TRBJ2-3, the V gene TRBV27; D possibly corresponds to TRBD2 (7 bases). The CDR3 sequence is 16 residues long. Germline CDR1 MNHEY, CDR2 SMNVEV (reference sequence). Trimming took off 9 bases at V and 3 bases at J, with 22 bases between the two ends. The CDR3 bases are TGTGCCAGTGGCCCCCGGGGGGCGCGTTTAACAGATACGCAGTATTTT. Its translation is CASGPRGARLTDTQYF.

The chain employs TRBV9 and TRBJ1-1; D is uncertain. V was trimmed by 0 bases and J by 3 bases, leaving 9 bases between them. Germline V lookup: CDR1 SGDLS, CDR2 YYNGEE. CDR3 length: 14 residues. The CDR3 region has the DNA TGTGCCAGCAGCGTAGGGTACGGGGACACTGAAGCTTTCTTT. Protein sequence: CASSVGYGDTEAFF.

The chain carries TRBV4-1 and TRBJ2-7; 7 bases are shared with TRBD1. There are 17 residues in the CDR3. CDR1 is MGHRA and CDR2 is YSYEKL in the germline V gene. The V segment lost 3 bases and the J segment 0 bases; nucleotides outside the gene matches: 11. This CDR3 is CASSHTKDRSSSYEQYF. As DNA, the CDR3 is TGCGCCAGCAGCCACACTAAGGACAGGTCCTCCTCCTACGAGCAGTACTTC.

The V and J genes are TRBV28 and TRBJ2-1; 9 bases fit TRBD2. CDR3 length: 14 amino acids. The ends lost 7 bases at V and 4 bases at J; junction bases unmatched: 5. Germline V lookup: CDR1 MDHEN, CDR2 SYDVKM. CDR3 region: CASTGTSRYNEQFF. Here the CDR3 DNA reads TGTGCCAGCACCGGGACTAGCAGGTACAATGAGCAGTTCTTC. Together with reference TRBV28 and TRBJ2-1, the CDR3 gives the full variable domain: DVKVTQSSRYLVKRTGEKVFLECVQDMDHENMFWYRQDPGLGLRLIYFSYDVKMKEKGDIPEGYSVSREKKERFSLILESASTNQTSMYLCASTGTSRYNEQFFGPGTRLTVL.

The gene calls are TRBV7-2 and TRBJ2-7, with D unresolved. CDR3 length: 13 amino acids. From germline, CDR1 is SGHTA and CDR2 FQGNSA. The ends were cut back, 8 bases at V and 2 bases at J, with 13 bases in the middle. The CDR3 here is CASDGPPTYEQYF. The DNA of the CDR3 is TGTGCCAGCGACGGCCCCCCTACCTACGAGCAGTACTTC.

This clone was seen a handful of times. The chain couples TRBV9 to TRBJ2-5; 13 bases fit TRBD2. Germline lookup yields CDR1 SGDLS and CDR2 YYNGEE. J gave up 1 base and V 3 bases, and 9 bases lay outside the gene matches. CDR3 size: 18 residues. The CDR3 DNA is TGTGCCAGCAGCGCCCGAACTAGCGGGAGGGCTTCCCAAGAGACCCAGTACTTC. Encoded protein: CASSARTSGRASQETQYF.

The chain couples TRBV7-9 to TRBJ2-2; D is unresolved. CDR3 length: 12 residues. V was cut by 5 bases and J by 6 bases, with 7 bases left in between. Per germline, CDR1 SEHNR and CDR2 FQNEAQ (reference sequence). Written as DNA, the CDR3 is TGTGCCAGCAGCGCGGCAGCCGGGGAGCTGTTTTTT. This translates into CASSAAAGELFF.

V and J are TRBV6-1 and TRBJ2-3; D unclear. The CDR3 has 14 residues. CDR1 and CDR2 from the germline V gene are MNHNS and SASEGT. Trimming shortened V by 7 bases and J by 1 base, and 12 bases separated the two germline ends. Here the CDR3 reads CASTYSLGTDTQYF. Here the CDR3 DNA reads TGTGCCAGCACCTACTCCCTGGGCACAGATACGCAGTATTTT.

The V and J genes are TRBV2 and TRBJ2-7; 14 nucleotides match TRBD2. Trimming at V came to 7 bases and at J to 3 bases, leaving 2 bases not matched to a gene. The CDR3 spans 14 residues. Germline V gives CDR1 SNHLY, CDR2 FYNNEI. The CDR3 region has the DNA TGTGCCAGCATTGGGACTAGCGGGAGCTACGAGCAGTACTTC. Protein product: CASIGTSGSYEQYF.

J is TRBJ2-1 and V is TRBV9, with TRBD2 matching 7 bases. In germline, CDR1 is SGDLS, CDR2 YYNGEE. V lost 3 bases and J lost 0; bases outside the gene matches: 9. The CDR3 covers 17 residues. The CDR3 loop reads CASSGSVSGRSYNEQFF. CDR3 bases: TGTGCCAGCAGCGGTAGTGTTAGCGGGCGCTCCTACAATGAGCAGTTCTTC.

This rearrangement joins TRBV11-3 to TRBJ2-4, with TRBD2 matching over 12 bases. This CDR3 has 17 amino acids. V lost 3 bases, J lost 2 bases, and 5 bases stayed unmatched. Germline V gene lookup returns CDR1 SGHNT and CDR2 YENEEA. The CDR3, as DNA: TGTGCCAGCAGCTTCGGGACTAGCGGGCGATCCAAAAACATTCAGTACTTC. Its translation is CASSFGTSGRSKNIQYF.

This clone has just a few counts. The V and J genes are TRBV7-8 and TRBJ2-7; either TRBD1 or TRBD2 may fit D (5 bases each). Trimming removed 5 bases from V and 3 bases from J, with 11 bases in between. The germline V gene encodes CDR1 SGHVS and CDR2 FQNEAQ. The CDR3 is made up of 13 amino acids. The CDR3 DNA sequence: TGTGCCAGCAGCCACGGGACGGACTACGAGCAGTACTTC. Translating it yields CASSHGTDYEQYF.

The rearrangement uses TRBV27 and TRBJ1-5; D unresolved. Trimming stripped 5 bases from V and 2 bases from J, with 10 bases between. The germline V gene encodes CDR1 MNHEY and CDR2 SMNVEV (reference sequence). The CDR3 contains 14 residues. The CDR3 loop reads CASSPHRGNQPQHF. The CDR3 bases are TGTGCCAGCAGTCCTCACCGGGGCAATCAGCCCCAGCATTTT.

The chain uses TRBV11-2 and TRBJ2-1; D is perhaps TRBD2 (6 bases). This CDR3 is 14 amino acids long. Trimming stripped 5 bases from V and 8 bases from J, with 16 bases between. Germline CDR1 and CDR2: SGHAT and FQNNGV. The CDR3 here is CASSARTGSDEQFF. The CDR3 DNA reads TGTGCCAGCAGCGCCCGTACCGGGAGCGATGAGCAGTTCTTC. The entire variable domain, with the rest obtained from reference TRBV11-2 and TRBJ2-1, is as follows: EAGVAQSPRYKIIEKRQSVAFWCNPISGHATLYWYQQILGQGPKLLIQFQNNGVVDDSQLPKDRFSAERLKGVDSTLKIQPAKLEDSAVYLCASSARTGSDEQFFGPGTRLTVL.

This clone was picked up a small number of times. The chain links TRBV7-2 to TRBJ1-1, with unresolved D. Per germline, CDR1 SGHTA and CDR2 FQGNSA. V was shortened by 3 bases and J by 4 bases, with 6 bases between the two germline ends. The CDR3 is 12 residues long. The CDR3 spells CASSFGTTEAFF. In DNA form, the CDR3 reads TGTGCCAGCAGCTTCGGAACCACTGAAGCTTTCTTT.

This clone was seen more than once but under ten times. The chain employs TRBV18 and TRBJ2-3, with 14 bases aligning to TRBD2. CDR3 size: 19 residues. The germline CDR1 and CDR2 sequences are KGHSH and LQKENI. The ends lost 3 bases at V and 0 bases at J; junction bases unmatched: 8. The CDR3 coding sequence is TGTGCCAGCTCACCGGTTGGGACTAGCGGGAGAGAAAGCACAGATACGCAGTATTTT. Protein sequence: CASSPVGTSGRESTDTQYF.

J is TRBJ2-4 and V is TRBV14; possibly TRBD2 for D (5 bases). The CDR3 loop spans 12 amino acids. CDR1 and CDR2 from the germline V gene are SGHDN and FVKESK. Trimming removed 4 bases at V and 8 bases at J, with 9 bases between. CDR3 amino acids: CASSPRGYIQYF. In nucleotides, the CDR3 is TGTGCCAGCAGCCCCCGGGGTTACATTCAGTACTTC.

The V call is TRBV30, the J call TRBJ1-5; TRBD1 matches 7 bases. The CDR3 sequence is 14 residues long. CDR1 and CDR2 from the germline V gene are GTSNPN and SVGIG (reference sequence). Trimming at V came to 5 bases and at J to 0 bases, leaving 4 bases not matched to a gene. The CDR3 coding sequence is TGTGCCTGGGCGGGGACAGATAGCAATCAGCCCCAGCATTTT. This sequence encodes CAWAGTDSNQPQHF.

The chain has TRBV27 and TRBJ1-5; TRBD1 might be the D (6 bases). CDR1 is MNHEY and CDR2 is SMNVEV in the germline V gene (reference sequence). V was shortened by 6 bases and J by 7 bases, with 16 bases between the two germline ends. This CDR3 has 14 residues. The CDR3 DNA follows: TGTGCCAGCAGACTCTCAACAGGGAGACAGCCCCAGCATTTT. Residues: CASRLSTGRQPQHF.

The V call is TRBV11-1, the J call TRBJ2-1; 7 bases agree with TRBD2. Per germline, CDR1 SGHAT and CDR2 FQDESV (reference sequence). This CDR3 contains 17 residues. V shed 5 bases, J shed 7 bases, and the junction held 17 bases outside the gene matches. CDR3 sequence (DNA): TGTGCCAGCAGCATTTATCCTCAGCGGGACGAGAGAAATGAGCAGTTCTTC. Its translation: CASSIYPQRDERNEQFF.

This clone came up once. As DNA, the CDR3 is TGTGCCAGCAGCGTAGCTTCTGTGAGCTCCTACGAGCAGTACTTC. Protein sequence: CASSVASVSSYEQYF. The chain recombines TRBV9 with TRBJ2-7; D ambiguous. With 0 bases removed from V and 0 bases from J, the gap between germline ends came to 10 bases. The germline V gene encodes CDR1 SGDLS and CDR2 YYNGEE. The CDR3 runs to 15 residues.

This rearrangement joins TRBV6-5 to TRBJ2-7, with D possibly being TRBD1 or TRBD2 (5 bases each). Trimming left V 2 bases short and J 3 bases short, with 17 bases between. Germline CDR1 MNHEY, CDR2 SVGAGI. This CDR3 has 16 residues. The DNA of the CDR3 is TGTGCCAGCAGTTACGGGGCATTGGGAGACTACTACGAGCAGTACTTC. This codes for CASSYGALGDYYEQYF.